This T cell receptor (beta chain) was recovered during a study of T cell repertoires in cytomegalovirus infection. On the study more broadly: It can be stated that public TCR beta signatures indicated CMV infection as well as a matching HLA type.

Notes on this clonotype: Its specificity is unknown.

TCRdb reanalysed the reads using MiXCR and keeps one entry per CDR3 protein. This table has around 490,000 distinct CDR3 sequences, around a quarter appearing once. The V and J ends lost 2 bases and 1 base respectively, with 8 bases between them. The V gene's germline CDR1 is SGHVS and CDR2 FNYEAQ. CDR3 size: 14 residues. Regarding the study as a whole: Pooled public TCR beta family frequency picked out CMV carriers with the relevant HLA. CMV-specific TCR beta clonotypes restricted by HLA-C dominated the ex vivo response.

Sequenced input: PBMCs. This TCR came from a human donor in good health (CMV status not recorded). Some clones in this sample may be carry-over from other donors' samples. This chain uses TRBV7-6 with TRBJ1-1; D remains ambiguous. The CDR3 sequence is CASSLLTENTEAFF. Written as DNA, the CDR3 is TGTGCCAGCAGCTTACTGACGGAGAACACTGAAGCTTTCTTT. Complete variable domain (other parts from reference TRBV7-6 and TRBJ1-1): GAGVSQSPRYKVTKRGQDVALRCDPISGHVSLYWYRQALGQGPEFLTYFNYEAQQDKSGLPNDRFSAERPEGSISTLTIQRTEQRDSAMYRCASSLLTENTEAFFGQGTRLTVV.